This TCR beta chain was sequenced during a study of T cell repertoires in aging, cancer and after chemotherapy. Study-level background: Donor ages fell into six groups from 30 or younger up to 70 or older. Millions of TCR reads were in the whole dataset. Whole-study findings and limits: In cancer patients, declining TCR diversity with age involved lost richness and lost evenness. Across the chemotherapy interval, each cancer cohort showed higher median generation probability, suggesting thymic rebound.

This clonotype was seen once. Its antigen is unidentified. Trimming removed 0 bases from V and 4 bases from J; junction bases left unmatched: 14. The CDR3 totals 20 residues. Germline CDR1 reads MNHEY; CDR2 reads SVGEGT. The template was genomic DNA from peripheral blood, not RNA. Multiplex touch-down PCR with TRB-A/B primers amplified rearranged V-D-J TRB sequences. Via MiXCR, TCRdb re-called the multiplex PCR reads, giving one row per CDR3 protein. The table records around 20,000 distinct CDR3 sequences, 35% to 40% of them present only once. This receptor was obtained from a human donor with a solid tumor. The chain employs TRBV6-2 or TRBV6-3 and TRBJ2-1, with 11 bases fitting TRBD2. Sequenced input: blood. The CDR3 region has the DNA TGTGCCAGCAGTTACTCGGCGGCGGGGGCTAGCGGGGGGATTTACAATGAGCAGTTCTTC. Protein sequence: CASSYSAAGASGGIYNEQFF.